Below, 12 T cell receptor beta chains from the same sample are listed, as sequenced in a study of OX40 agonist ivuxolimab in advanced cancers. Library prep was done by the immunoSEQ multiplex PCR assay. The immuneACCESS repertoire file appears here via TCRdb, limited to in-frame rearrangements. These files lack a portion of the clones; in checked studies, under half of the deficit traces to unresolved V genes, and the cause of the others is not known. The sample includes 55,000 to 65,000 clones, with roughly 89% observed a single time. The ten largest clones capture around 14% of the sample. The sample here was CD4+ or CD8+ T cells sorted from blood, taken in a trial of the OX40 agonist ivuxolimab. Every receptor here comes from an adult with an advanced solid tumor such as melanoma, head and neck, liver or kidney cancer.

The chain is built from TRBV2 and TRBJ2-1, with D maybe TRBD2 (6 bases). Trimming removed 6 bases at V and 5 bases at J, with 11 bases between. There are 13 residues in the CDR3. Germline lookup yields CDR1 SNHLY and CDR2 FYNNEI. CDR3 coding DNA: TGTGCCAGCAGGGGGGGAGTACACAATGAGCAGTTCTTC. Residues: CASRGGVHNEQFF.

The chain couples TRBV11-3 to TRBJ2-7; D is uncertain. Trimming left V 1 base short and J 6 bases short, with 22 bases between. Per the germline V gene, CDR1 is SGHNT and CDR2 is YENEEA. The CDR3 contains 17 residues. The CDR3 is CASSLGGVGLPFTEQYF. The CDR3 region has the DNA TGTGCCAGCAGCTTAGGAGGTGTCGGCCTCCCATTCACCGAGCAGTACTTC.

The V and J genes are TRBV7-2 and TRBJ1-1; D uncertain. Germline V gene data show CDR1 as SGHTA and CDR2 as FQGNSA. The length of the CDR3 is 14 residues. V was shortened by 0 bases and J by 1 base, with 6 bases between the two germline ends. The DNA of the CDR3 is TGTGCCAGCAGCTTAGCCAGCAAGAACACTGAAGCTTTCTTT. It encodes CASSLASKNTEAFF.

The chain employs TRBV4-3 and TRBJ2-3; D is possibly TRBD2 (7 bases). The CDR3 has 17 residues. Germline V gene data show CDR1 as LGHNA and CDR2 as YSLEER. The germline V and J ends were trimmed by 1 base and 0 bases, with 14 bases remaining between them. CDR3 in DNA: TGCGCCAGCAGCCAAGTGGGGGGGCGGTCTAGCACAGATACGCAGTATTTT. This translates into CASSQVGGRSSTDTQYF.

This sequence joins TRBV6-1 and TRBJ2-4, with 10 bases aligning to TRBD1. The CDR3 has 14 residues. The V and J ends lost 7 bases and 4 bases, in that order; junction bases with no gene match: 4. From germline, CDR1 is MNHNS and CDR2 SASEGT. The CDR3: CASTQDRGKNIQYF. In nucleotides, the CDR3 is TGTGCCAGCACCCAGGACAGGGGGAAAAACATTCAGTACTTC.

The CDR3 region is CASREVWTEAFF. The CDR3 nucleotides are TGTGCCAGCAGGGAGGTTTGGACTGAAGCTTTCTTT. V and J are TRBV7-2 and TRBJ1-1, with D uncertain. The CDR3 contains 12 residues. Germline CDR1 SGHTA, CDR2 FQGNSA. The germline V and J ends were trimmed by 6 bases and 5 bases, with 10 bases remaining between them.

As concerns this clone: This sample includes further DNA sequences coding for the same CDR3. The J gene is TRBJ2-5, the V gene TRBV7-2, with unresolved D. The germline gives CDR1 SGHTA, CDR2 FQGNSA. Trimming took off 0 bases at V and 5 bases at J, with 1 base between the two ends. The CDR3 spans 11 residues. The CDR3 sequence: CASSLAETQYF. The CDR3 DNA sequence: TGTGCCAGCAGCTTAGCTGAGACCCAGTACTTC.

V is TRBV27 and J is TRBJ2-7; D is unclear. Germline V lookup: CDR1 MNHEY, CDR2 SMNVEV (reference sequence). The CDR3 spans 15 residues. V was shortened by 2 bases and J by 7 bases, with 18 bases between the two germline ends. The CDR3 DNA reads TGTGCCAGCAGTTTACCCCCCCGTCCTCCTCGGGAGCAGTACTTC. It is translated as CASSLPPRPPREQYF.

The chain recombines TRBV4-3 with TRBJ2-1; 11 bases fit TRBD2. This CDR3 spans 18 amino acids. V gave up 4 bases and J gave up 2 bases; unmatched junction bases: 10. Germline V gene lookup returns CDR1 LGHNA and CDR2 YSLEER. The CDR3, as DNA: TGCGCCAGCAGCCTAAGCCCTTTAGCGGGAGGGGCCTACAATGAGCAGTTCTTC. Residues: CASSLSPLAGGAYNEQFF.

The genes are TRBV5-1 and TRBJ2-5; unclear D gene. This CDR3 spans 16 amino acids. V lost 0 bases and J lost 2, with 14 bases in between. The V gene's germline CDR1 is SGHRS and CDR2 YFSETQ. The CDR3 sequence: CASSLAGRISQETQYF. CDR3 sequence (DNA): TGCGCCAGCAGCTTGGCCGGCAGAATTTCACAAGAGACCCAGTACTTC.

The rearrangement uses TRBV28 and TRBJ2-3, with D perhaps matching TRBD1 or TRBD2 (5 bases each). Germline V CDR1 and CDR2: MDHEN, SYDVKM. This CDR3 has 17 residues. V was pared by 8 bases and J by 5 bases, with 26 bases between. CDR3 protein: CASSGALSGRGVDTQYF. The CDR3 bases are TGTGCCAGCTCCGGGGCCTTAAGCGGTCGGGGCGTAGATACGCAGTATTTT.

This rearrangement joins TRBV19 to TRBJ2-5; 8 bases line up with TRBD2. The CDR3 runs 16 residues. The V segment lost 1 base and the J segment 5 bases; nucleotides outside the gene matches: 9. The germline V gene has CDR1 LNHDA and CDR2 SQIVND (reference sequence). In nucleotides, the CDR3 is TGTGCCAGTAGTATAGTTGGTAGCGGGACGAGGGAGACCCAGTACTTC. This sequence encodes CASSIVGSGTRETQYF.